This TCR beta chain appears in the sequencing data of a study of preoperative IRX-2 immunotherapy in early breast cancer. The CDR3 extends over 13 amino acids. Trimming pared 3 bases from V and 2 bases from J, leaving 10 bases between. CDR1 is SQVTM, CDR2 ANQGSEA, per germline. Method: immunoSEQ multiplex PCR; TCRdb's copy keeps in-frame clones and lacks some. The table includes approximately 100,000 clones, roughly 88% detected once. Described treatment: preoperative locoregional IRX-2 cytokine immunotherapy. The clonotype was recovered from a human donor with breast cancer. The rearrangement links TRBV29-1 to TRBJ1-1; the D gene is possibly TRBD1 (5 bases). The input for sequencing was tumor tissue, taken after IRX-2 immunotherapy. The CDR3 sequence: CSVEGEGNTEAFF. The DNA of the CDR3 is TGCAGCGTTGAGGGGGAGGGAAACACTGAAGCTTTCTTT.